A single sample is the source of the 11 T cell receptor beta chains below, sequenced in a study of tumor-infiltrating lymphocytes in primary liver carcinoma. The investigators made TCR beta cDNA from roughly 0.45 ug total RNA, using a constant-region primer. ARM-PCR was slightly modified, and three nested multiplex PCR rounds with it gave rise to the TCR beta libraries. Rounds one and two of PCR, each of 10 cycles, were primed with TRBV1-TRBV30 forward primers and a C-beta reverse primer. TCRdb re-called the multiplex PCR reads through MiXCR, storing one row per CDR3 protein. Seen here are 180,000 or so distinct CDR3 sequences, about 55% observed once, and the top ten hold around three quarters. Unsorted whole blood yielded blood RNA, and germline DNA was extracted as well. Sample: peripheral blood. The receptors stem from a man aged 40-55 years with primary liver carcinoma and hepatitis B virus infection.

As for this clonotype: The junction departs from the called germline gene at one end, perhaps through a read error. The V and J genes are TRBV11-2 and TRBJ2-3, with D perhaps being TRBD1 or TRBD2 (7 bases each). The CDR3 contains 20 residues. CDR1 and CDR2 (germline): SGHAT, FQNNGV. The CDR3 loop is CASSTLQIAGGRARSDTQHF. Here the CDR3 DNA reads TGTGCCAGCAGCACCCTACAAATCGCAGGGGGGAGGGCCCGGTCAGATACGCAACATTTT.

A few counts support this clonotype. The V call is TRBV6-1, the J call TRBJ2-5; TRBD1 matches at 7 bases. With V trimmed by 6 bases and J by 3 bases, 4 bases remained unmatched. Germline V gives CDR1 MNHNS, CDR2 SASEGT. The CDR3 is 13 amino acids. The chain's CDR3 is CASRLGQKETQYF. CDR3 nucleotides: TGTGCCAGCAGGTTGGGACAGAAAGAGACCCAGTACTTC.

This clonotype was counted many times. This chain uses TRBV11-2 with TRBJ1-2; 12 bases align to TRBD1. The germline V gene encodes CDR1 SGHAT and CDR2 FQNNGV. After removal of 3 bases from V and 4 bases from J, the junction contained 3 bases not matched to a gene. There are 15 residues in the CDR3. Here the CDR3 DNA reads TGTGCCAGCAGCTTGGGACAGGGGGCCTTCTATGGCTACACCTTC. It translates to CASSLGQGAFYGYTF.

A word on this clonotype: The junction departs from the called germline gene at one end, perhaps through a read error. V is TRBV12-3 or TRBV12-4 and J is TRBJ2-3; 8 nucleotides match TRBD2. The CDR3 is 14 amino acids. CDR3 sequence: CTSSPGGGTDTQYF. In nucleotides, the CDR3 is TGTACCAGCAGTCCGGGGGGGGGCACAGATACGCAGTATTTT.

To note about this clonotype: This may arise from a read error, as a much more abundant clone is one base away. The chain joins TRBV29-1 to TRBJ1-5; maybe TRBD1 (6 bases). This CDR3 is 13 amino acids long. Germline CDR1 is SQVTM and CDR2 is ANQGSEA. Trimming took 6 bases from V and 2 from J, leaving 11 bases between them. Here the CDR3 reads CSVNEGGNQPQHF. CDR3 nucleotides: TGCAGCGTGAACGAGGGGGGCAATCAGCCCCAGCATTTT.

This clonotype was picked up a small number of times. A much larger clone lies one base from this, so it may be a read error. This chain links TRBV11-2 with TRBJ2-7; TRBD2 agrees at 8 bases. This CDR3 has 17 residues. CDR1 is SGHAT, CDR2 FQNNGV, per germline. The CDR3 spells CASSLIGGLAGAGEQHF. The DNA for the CDR3 is TGTGCCAGCAGCTTAATTGGTGGCCTAGCGGGCGCTGGCGAGCAGCACTTC. The full variable domain, rest sourced from reference TRBV11-2 and TRBJ2-7, is EAGVAQSPRYKIIEKRQSVAFWCNPISGHATLYWYQQILGQGPKLLIQFQNNGVVDDSQLPKDRFSAERLKGVDSTLKIQPAKLEDSAVYLCASSLIGGLAGAGEQHFGPGTRLTVT.

Concerning this clonotype itself: The CDR3 ends on some other residue instead of the conserved phenylalanine or tryptophan, so this is likely a read error. This chain connects TRBV11-2 to TRBJ2-2; a weak D match, TRBD1 (6 bases). Germline V gene lookup returns CDR1 SGHAT and CDR2 FQNNGV. This CDR3 is 16 amino acids long. For the CDR3, the DNA is TGTGCCAGCAGCGCCCCGGGACAAACGAACACCGAGGAGCTGTTTTGT. Amino acid sequence: CASSAPGQTNTEELFC.

As for this clonotype: A read error may produce the germline difference seen at one junction end. The chain recombines TRBV6-1 with TRBJ2-1; 8 positions match TRBD2. The CDR3 runs to 16 residues. Germline V gene sequence: CDR1 MNHNS, CDR2 SASEGT. In DNA, the CDR3 is TGTGCCAGCAGTTCTCCGAGACTAGCGACCGGCAATGAGCAGTTCTTT. Amino acid sequence: CASSSPRLATGNEQFF.

The gene calls are TRBV11-2 and TRBJ2-3; the match to TRBD2 covers 10 bases. The CDR3 is 16 residues long. J was trimmed by 5 bases and V by 8 bases; bases with no gene match: 13. CDR1 SGHAT and CDR2 FQNNGV come from the germline V gene. CDR3 nucleotide sequence: TGTGCCAGCGGTTCCCTAGCGGGAGCACCCATAGATACGCAGTATTTT. This translates into CASGSLAGAPIDTQYF.

A few counts support this clonotype. This rearrangement joins TRBV2 to TRBJ1-4; D remains unclear. This CDR3 has 14 residues. V was pared by 6 bases and J by 0 bases, with 8 bases between. The V gene's germline CDR1 is SNHLY and CDR2 FYNNEI. The DNA of the CDR3 is TGTGCCAGCAGGGGCACAACAACTAATGAAAAACTGTTTTTT. It specifies CASRGTTTNEKLFF. Using reference TRBV2 and TRBJ1-4 for the parts outside the CDR3, the full variable domain is EPEVTQTPSHQVTQMGQEVILRCVPISNHLYFYWYRQILGQKVEFLVSFYNNEISEKSEIFDDQFSVERPDGSNFTLKIRSTKLEDSAMYFCASRGTTTNEKLFFGSGTQLSVL.

This clonotype was counted many times. The genes are TRBV29-1 and TRBJ2-5; D might be TRBD2 (5 bases). Trimming removed 8 bases at V and 2 bases at J, with 9 bases between. Germline V gene sequence: CDR1 SQVTM, CDR2 ANQGSEA. This CDR3 is built from 11 residues. In DNA, the CDR3 is TGCAGCCACGGGGTGCAAGAGACCCAGTACTTC. Translated: CSHGVQETQYF.